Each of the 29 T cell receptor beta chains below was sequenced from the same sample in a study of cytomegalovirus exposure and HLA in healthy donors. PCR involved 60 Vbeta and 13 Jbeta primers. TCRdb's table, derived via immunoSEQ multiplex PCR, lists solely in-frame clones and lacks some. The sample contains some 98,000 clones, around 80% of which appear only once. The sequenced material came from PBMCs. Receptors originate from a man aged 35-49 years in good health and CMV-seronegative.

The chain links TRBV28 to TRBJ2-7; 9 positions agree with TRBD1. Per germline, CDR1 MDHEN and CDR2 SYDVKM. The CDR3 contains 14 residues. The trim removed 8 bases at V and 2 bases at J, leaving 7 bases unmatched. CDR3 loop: CASGVWTGAYEQYF. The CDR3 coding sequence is TGTGCCAGCGGAGTGTGGACAGGGGCCTACGAGCAGTACTTC.

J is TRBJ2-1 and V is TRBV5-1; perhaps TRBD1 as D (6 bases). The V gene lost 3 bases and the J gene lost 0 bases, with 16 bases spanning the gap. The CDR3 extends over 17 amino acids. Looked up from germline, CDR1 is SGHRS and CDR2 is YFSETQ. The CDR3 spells CASSSRTALSSYNEQFF. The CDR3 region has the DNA TGCGCCAGCAGCTCAAGGACAGCCCTGAGCTCCTACAATGAGCAGTTCTTC.

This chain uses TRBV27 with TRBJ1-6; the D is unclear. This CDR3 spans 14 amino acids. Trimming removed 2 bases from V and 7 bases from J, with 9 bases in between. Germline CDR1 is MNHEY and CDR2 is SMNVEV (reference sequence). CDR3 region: CASSLGSENSPLHF. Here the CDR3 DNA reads TGTGCCAGCAGTTTAGGATCGGAGAATTCACCCCTCCACTTT.

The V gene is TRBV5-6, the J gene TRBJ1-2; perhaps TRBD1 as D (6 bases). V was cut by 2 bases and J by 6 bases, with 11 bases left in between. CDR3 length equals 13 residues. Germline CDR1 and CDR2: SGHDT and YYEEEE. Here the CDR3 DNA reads TGTGCCAGCAGCTTATGGGCAGGGGATGGCTACACCTTC. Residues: CASSLWAGDGYTF.

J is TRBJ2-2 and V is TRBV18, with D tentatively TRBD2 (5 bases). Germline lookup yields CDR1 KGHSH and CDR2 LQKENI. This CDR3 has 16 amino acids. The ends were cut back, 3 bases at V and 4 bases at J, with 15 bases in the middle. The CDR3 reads CASSPGRGSGTGELFF. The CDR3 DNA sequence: TGTGCCAGCTCACCTGGTCGGGGTAGTGGCACCGGGGAGCTGTTTTTT.

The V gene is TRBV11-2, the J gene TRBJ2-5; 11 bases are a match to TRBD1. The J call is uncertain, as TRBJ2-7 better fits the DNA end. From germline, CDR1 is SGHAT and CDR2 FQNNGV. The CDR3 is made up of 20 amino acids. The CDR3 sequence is CASSLDLRGQGVFKIDEQYF. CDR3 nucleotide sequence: TGTGCCAGCAGCTTAGATCTTCGGGGACAGGGGGTGTTTAAAATTGACGAGCAGTACTTC.

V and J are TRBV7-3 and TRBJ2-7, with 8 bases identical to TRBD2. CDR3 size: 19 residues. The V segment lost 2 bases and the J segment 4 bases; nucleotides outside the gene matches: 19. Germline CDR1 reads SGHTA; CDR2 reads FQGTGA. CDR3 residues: CASSLRGSSQRGPGYEQYF. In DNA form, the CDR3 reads TGTGCCAGCAGCTTACGGGGATCTTCCCAGCGGGGGCCGGGGTACGAGCAGTACTTC.

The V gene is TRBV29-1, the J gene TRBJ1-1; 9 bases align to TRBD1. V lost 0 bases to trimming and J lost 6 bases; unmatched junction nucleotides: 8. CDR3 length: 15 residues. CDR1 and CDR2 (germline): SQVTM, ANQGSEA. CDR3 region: CSVEDLDRGRPEAFF. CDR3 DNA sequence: TGCAGCGTTGAAGACCTCGACAGGGGGAGACCTGAAGCTTTCTTT.

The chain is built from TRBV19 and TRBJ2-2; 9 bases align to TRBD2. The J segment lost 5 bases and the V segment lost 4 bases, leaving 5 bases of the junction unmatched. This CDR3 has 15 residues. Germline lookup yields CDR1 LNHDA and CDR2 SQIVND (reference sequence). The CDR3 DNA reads TGTGCCAGTAGTACCGGGACTAGCATAACCGGGGAGCTGTTTTTT. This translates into CASSTGTSITGELFF.

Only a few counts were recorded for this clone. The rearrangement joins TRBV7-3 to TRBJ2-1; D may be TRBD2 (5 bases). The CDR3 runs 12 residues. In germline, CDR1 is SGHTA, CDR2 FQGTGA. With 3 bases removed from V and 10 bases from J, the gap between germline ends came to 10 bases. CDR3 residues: CASSLDFKEQFF. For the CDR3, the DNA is TGTGCCAGCAGCTTGGACTTTAAGGAGCAGTTCTTC.

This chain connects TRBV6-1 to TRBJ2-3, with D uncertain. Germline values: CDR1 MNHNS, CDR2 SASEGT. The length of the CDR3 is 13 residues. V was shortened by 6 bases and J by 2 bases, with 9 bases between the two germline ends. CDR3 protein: CASREPATDTQYF. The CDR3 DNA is TGTGCCAGCAGGGAGCCCGCCACAGATACGCAGTATTTT.

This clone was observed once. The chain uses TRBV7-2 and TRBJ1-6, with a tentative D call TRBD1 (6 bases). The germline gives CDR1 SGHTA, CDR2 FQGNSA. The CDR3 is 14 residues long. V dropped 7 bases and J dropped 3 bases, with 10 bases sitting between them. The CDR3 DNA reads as TGTGCCAGCAAACAGGGAAACTATAATTCACCCCTCCACTTT. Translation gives CASKQGNYNSPLHF.

The CDR3, as DNA: TGTGCCAGCAGCTTAGTTGGGTCCGGGTACCAGCCCCAGCATTTT. Translation gives CASSLVGSGYQPQHF. The chain links TRBV7-2 to TRBJ1-5, with D hard to call. Germline lookup yields CDR1 SGHTA and CDR2 FQGNSA. The CDR3 is 15 residues long. The V end lost 1 base, the J end lost 7 bases, and 14 bases lay between the germline ends.

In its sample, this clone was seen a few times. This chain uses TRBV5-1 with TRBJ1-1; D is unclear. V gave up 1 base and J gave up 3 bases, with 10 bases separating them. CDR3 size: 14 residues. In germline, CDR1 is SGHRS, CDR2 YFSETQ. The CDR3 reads CASSLYREDTEAFF. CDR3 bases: TGCGCCAGCAGCTTGTATAGGGAGGACACTGAAGCTTTCTTT.

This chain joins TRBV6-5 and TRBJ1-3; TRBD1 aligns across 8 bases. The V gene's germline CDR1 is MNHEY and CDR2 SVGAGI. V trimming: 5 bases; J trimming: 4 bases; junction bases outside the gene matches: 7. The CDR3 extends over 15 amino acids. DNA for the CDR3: TGTGCCAGCAGTCGCCGGACAGGGCGCGGAAACACCATATATTTT. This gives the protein CASSRRTGRGNTIYF.

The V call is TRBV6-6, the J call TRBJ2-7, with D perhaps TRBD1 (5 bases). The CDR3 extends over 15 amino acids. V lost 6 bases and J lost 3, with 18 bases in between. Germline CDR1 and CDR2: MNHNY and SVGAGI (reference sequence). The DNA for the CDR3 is TGTGCCAGCAGGATATCACTCGACAGTTACTACGAGCAGTACTTC. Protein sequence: CASRISLDSYYEQYF.

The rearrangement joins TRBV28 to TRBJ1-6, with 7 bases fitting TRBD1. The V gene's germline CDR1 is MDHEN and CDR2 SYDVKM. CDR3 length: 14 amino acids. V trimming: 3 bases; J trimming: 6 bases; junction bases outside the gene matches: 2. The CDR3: CASSFQGVNSPLHF. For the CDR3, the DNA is TGTGCCAGCAGTTTCCAGGGGGTTAATTCACCCCTCCACTTT.

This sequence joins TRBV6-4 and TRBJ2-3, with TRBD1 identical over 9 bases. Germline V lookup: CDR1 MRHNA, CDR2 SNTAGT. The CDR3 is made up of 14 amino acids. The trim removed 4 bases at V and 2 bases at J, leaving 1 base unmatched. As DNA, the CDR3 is TGTGCCAGCAGTGGGACAGGGGTCACAGATACGCAGTATTTT. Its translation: CASSGTGVTDTQYF.

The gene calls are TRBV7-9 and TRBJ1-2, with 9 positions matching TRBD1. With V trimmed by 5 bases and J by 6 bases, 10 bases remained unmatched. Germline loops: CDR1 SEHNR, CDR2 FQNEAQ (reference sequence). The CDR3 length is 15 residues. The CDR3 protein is CASSLLQGAGDGYTF. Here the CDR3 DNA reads TGTGCCAGCAGCCTACTACAGGGGGCGGGGGATGGCTACACCTTC.

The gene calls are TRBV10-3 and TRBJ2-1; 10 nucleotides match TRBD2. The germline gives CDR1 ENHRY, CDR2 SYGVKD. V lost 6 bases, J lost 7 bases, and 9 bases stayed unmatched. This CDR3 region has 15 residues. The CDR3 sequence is CAIRGETSGRNEQFF. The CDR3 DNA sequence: TGTGCCATCAGGGGAGAGACTAGCGGGCGGAATGAGCAGTTCTTC.

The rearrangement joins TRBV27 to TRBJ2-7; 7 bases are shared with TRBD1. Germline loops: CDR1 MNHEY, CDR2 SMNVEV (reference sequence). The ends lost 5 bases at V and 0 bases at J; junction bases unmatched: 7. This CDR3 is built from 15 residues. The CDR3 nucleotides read TGTGCCAGCAGTAAGTCCGGGACAGTCTCCTACGAGCAGTACTTC. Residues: CASSKSGTVSYEQYF.

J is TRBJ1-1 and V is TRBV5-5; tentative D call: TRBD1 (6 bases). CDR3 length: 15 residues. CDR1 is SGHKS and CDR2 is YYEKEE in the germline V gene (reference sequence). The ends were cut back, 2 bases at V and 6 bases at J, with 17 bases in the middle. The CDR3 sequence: CASSFHSGDFSEAFF. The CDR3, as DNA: TGTGCCAGCAGCTTTCACTCAGGGGATTTCTCTGAAGCTTTCTTT.

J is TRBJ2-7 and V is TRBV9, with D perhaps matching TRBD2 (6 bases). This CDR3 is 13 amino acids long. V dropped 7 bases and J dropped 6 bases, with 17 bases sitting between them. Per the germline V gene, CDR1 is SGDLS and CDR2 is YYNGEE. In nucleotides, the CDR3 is TGTGCCAGCTCCCGACACGGGAGTTGCGAGCAGTACTTC. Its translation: CASSRHGSCEQYF. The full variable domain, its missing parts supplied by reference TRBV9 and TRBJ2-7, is DSGVTQTPKHLITATGQRVTLRCSPRSGDLSVYWYQQSLDQGLQFLIQYYNGEERAKGNILERFSAQQFPDLHSELNLSSLELGDSALYFCASSRHGSCEQYFGPGTRLTVT.

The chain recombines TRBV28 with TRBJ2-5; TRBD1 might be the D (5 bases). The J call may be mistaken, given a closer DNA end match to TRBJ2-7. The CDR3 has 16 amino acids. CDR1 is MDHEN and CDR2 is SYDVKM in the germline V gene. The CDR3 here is CASSWPRPGLSYEQYF. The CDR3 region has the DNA TGTGCCAGCAGTTGGCCACGGCCAGGGTTGTCCTACGAGCAGTACTTC.

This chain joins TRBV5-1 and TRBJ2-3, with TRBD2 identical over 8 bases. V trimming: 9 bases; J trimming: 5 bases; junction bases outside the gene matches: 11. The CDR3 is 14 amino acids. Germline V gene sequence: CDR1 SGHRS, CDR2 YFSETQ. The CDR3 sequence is CATTGGGIGDTQYF. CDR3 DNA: TGCGCCACCACCGGGGGGGGCATTGGAGATACGCAGTATTTT. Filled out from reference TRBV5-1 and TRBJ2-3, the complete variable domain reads KAGVTQTPRYLIKTRGQQVTLSCSPISGHRSVSWYQQTPGQGLQFLFEYFSETQRNKGNFPGRFSGRQFSNSRSEMNVSTLELGDSALYLCATTGGGIGDTQYFGPGTRLTVL.

DNA for the CDR3: TGTGCCAGCAGTGAAGCGACAGGGGGCTATGGCTACACCTTC. This sequence encodes CASSEATGGYGYTF. V usage is TRBV2 and J usage is TRBJ1-2; 9 bases fit TRBD1. The germline V gene has CDR1 SNHLY and CDR2 FYNNEI. The CDR3 loop spans 14 amino acids. V shed 0 bases and J 4 bases; nucleotides not matched to a gene: 0.

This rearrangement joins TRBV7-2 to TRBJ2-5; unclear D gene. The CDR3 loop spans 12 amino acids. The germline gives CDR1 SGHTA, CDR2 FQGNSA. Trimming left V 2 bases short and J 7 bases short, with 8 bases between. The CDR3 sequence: CASSLPPGTQYF. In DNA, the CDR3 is TGTGCCAGCAGCTTACCGCCCGGGACCCAGTACTTC.

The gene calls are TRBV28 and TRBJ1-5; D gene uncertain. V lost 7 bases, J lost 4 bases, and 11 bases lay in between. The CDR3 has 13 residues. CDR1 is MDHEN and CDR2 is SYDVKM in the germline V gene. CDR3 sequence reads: CASKGGGNQPQHF. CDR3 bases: TGTGCCAGCAAGGGAGGAGGTAATCAGCCCCAGCATTTT.

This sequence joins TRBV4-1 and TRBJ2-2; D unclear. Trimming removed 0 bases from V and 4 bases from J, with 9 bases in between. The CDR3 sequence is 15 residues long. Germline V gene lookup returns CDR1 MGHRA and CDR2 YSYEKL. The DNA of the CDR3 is TGCGCCAGCAGCCAAGATGTTAATCCCACCGGGGAGCTGTTTTTT. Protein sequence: CASSQDVNPTGELFF.